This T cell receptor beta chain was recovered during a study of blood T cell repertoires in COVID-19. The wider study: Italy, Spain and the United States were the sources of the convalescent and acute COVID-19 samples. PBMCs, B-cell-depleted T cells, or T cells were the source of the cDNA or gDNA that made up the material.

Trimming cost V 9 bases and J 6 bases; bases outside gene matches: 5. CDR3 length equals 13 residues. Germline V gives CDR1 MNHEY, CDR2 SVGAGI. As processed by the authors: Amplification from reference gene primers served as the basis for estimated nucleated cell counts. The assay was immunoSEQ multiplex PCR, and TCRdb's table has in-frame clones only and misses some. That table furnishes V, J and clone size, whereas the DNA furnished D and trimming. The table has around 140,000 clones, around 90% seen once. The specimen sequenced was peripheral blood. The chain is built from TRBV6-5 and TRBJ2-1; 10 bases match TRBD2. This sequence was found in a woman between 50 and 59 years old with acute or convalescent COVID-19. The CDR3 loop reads CASWPSGGNEQFF. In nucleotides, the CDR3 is TGTGCCAGTTGGCCTAGCGGGGGCAATGAGCAGTTCTTC.